This passage covers 30 T cell receptor beta chains from one sample sequenced in a study of CD8+CD57+ T cells in acquired aplastic anemia. Genomic DNA served as template for TCR beta VDJ and CDR3 profiling. TCRdb reprocessed the reads with MiXCR, giving one entry per CDR3 protein. The sample carries approximately 300,000 distinct CDR3 sequences, 56% recorded once. Sequencing was done on patients that had shown CD8+CD57+ cell expansion by flow cytometry. The sequenced sample was sorted CD4+, CD8+, or CD8+CD57+ T cells (not recorded which) from PBMCs. The receptors come from a human donor with aplastic anemia.

The V and J genes are TRBV6-2 or TRBV6-3 and TRBJ2-2, with 9 bases aligning to TRBD1. Germline CDR1 and CDR2: MNHEY and SVGEGT. The CDR3 has 13 amino acids. With V trimmed by 3 bases and J by 17 bases, 10 bases remained unmatched. In DNA, the CDR3 is TGTGCCAGCAGTTATATGGGACAGGGAGCGGTTTTTTTT. Protein sequence: CASSYMGQGAVFF.

As regards this clonotype: A read error may produce the germline difference seen at one junction end. This chain uses TRBV4-1 with TRBJ2-5, with 7 nucleotides matching TRBD1. The better agreement between TRBJ2-1 and the DNA end casts doubt on the J call. Looked up from germline, CDR1 is MGHRA and CDR2 is YSYEKL. The CDR3 has 16 amino acids. The CDR3 reads CASSTRQGLDYNEQFF. The CDR3 nucleotides are TGTGCCAGTAGTACTCGACAGGGATTGGATTACAATGAGCAGTTCTTC.

V gene TRBV15 combines with J gene TRBJ2-6, with D possibly matching TRBD2 (6 bases). This CDR3 spans 19 amino acids. The germline gives CDR1 LNHNV, CDR2 YYDKDF (reference sequence). Between the trimmed V and J ends, which lost 0 bases and 4 bases, there was a span of 19 bases. The CDR3 loop reads CATSRERGTGGPGANVLTF. The CDR3 DNA follows: TGTGCCACCAGCAGAGAGAGAGGTACAGGAGGGCCCGGGGCCAACGTCCTGACTTTC.

The V and J genes are TRBV5-1 and TRBJ1-1; D is possibly TRBD1 (5 bases). The germline V gene has CDR1 SGHRS and CDR2 YFSETQ. This CDR3 contains 15 residues. The germline V and J ends were trimmed by 6 bases and 6 bases, with 21 bases remaining between them. Here the CDR3 reads CASIPGPGEWAEAFF. CDR3 nucleotides: TGCGCCAGCATCCCCGGCCCGGGGGAGTGGGCTGAAGCTTTCTTT.

This clonotype has ten or more counts. The rearrangement uses TRBV24-1 and TRBJ1-5; TRBD1 matches 11 bases. The germline gives CDR1 KGHDR, CDR2 SFDVKD. The V segment lost 7 bases and the J segment 0 bases; nucleotides outside the gene matches: 10. CDR3 length equals 18 residues. The CDR3 here is CATSAGQGADYSNQPQHF. The CDR3 nucleotides are TGTGCCACCAGCGCAGGACAGGGGGCTGACTATAGCAATCAGCCCCAGCATTTT.

A word on this clonotype: A much larger clonotype is one base distant, so this may be a read error. The rearrangement joins TRBV19 to TRBJ2-1; D is perhaps TRBD2 (7 bases). This CDR3 spans 15 amino acids. Germline CDR1 reads LNHDA; CDR2 reads SQIVND (reference sequence). The CDR3: CASNIGGTTYNGQFF. The CDR3 nucleotides are TGTGCCAGTAATATAGGGGGGACTACCTACAATGGGCAGTTCTTC.

This clonotype was found many times. V and J are TRBV6-5 and TRBJ1-1; the D gene is possibly TRBD1 (6 bases). This CDR3 comprises 15 residues. Germline V gene data show CDR1 as MNHEY and CDR2 as SVGAGI. V was trimmed by 6 bases and J by 1 base, leaving 15 bases between them. CDR3 nucleotide sequence: TGTGCCAGCAGAATAACCGGGACACAGAACACTGAAGCTTTCTTT. Translation: CASRITGTQNTEAFF.

Only one count was recorded for this clonotype. An end of the junction differs from the germline gene, which may be a read error. V is TRBV20-1 and J is TRBJ1-2, with 7 positions matching TRBD1. From germline, CDR1 is DFQATT and CDR2 SNEGSKA (reference sequence). The CDR3 loop spans 12 amino acids. For the CDR3, the DNA is TGCAGTGCTAGACGCCCCCAGGGGGAAAGTCTCTTC. This sequence encodes CSARRPQGESLF.

Comments on this clonotype: No conserved phenylalanine or tryptophan is present at the end of the CDR3, so a read error is the likely explanation. This rearrangement joins TRBV15 to TRBJ2-2, with D perhaps being TRBD1 or TRBD2 (5 bases each). The CDR3 totals 14 residues. Trimming pared 3 bases from V and 8 bases from J, leaving 13 bases between. The germline V gene has CDR1 LNHNV and CDR2 YYDKDF (reference sequence). CDR3 sequence (DNA): TGTGCCACCAGCAGTCAAAGAGGGACGGGGGAGCTGTTTTTA. It codes for CATSSQRGTGELFL.

The CDR3 loop reads CATSRPRDIRGGTEAFF. CDR3 bases: TGTGCCACCAGCAGACCAAGGGACATTAGGGGTGGCACTGAAGCTTTCTTT. The genes are TRBV15 and TRBJ1-1, with D perhaps TRBD1 (6 bases). The germline V gene encodes CDR1 LNHNV and CDR2 YYDKDF (reference sequence). Trimming took 2 bases from V and 4 from J, leaving 20 bases between them. CDR3 length: 17 amino acids.

The V call is TRBV2, the J call TRBJ1-4; the D gene is possibly TRBD1 (6 bases). The germline V gene encodes CDR1 SNHLY and CDR2 FYNNEI. Trimming stripped 8 bases from V and 8 bases from J, with 12 bases between. The CDR3 length is 12 residues. CDR3 coding DNA: TGTGCCAGCCGGGACAAGGGGGAAAAACTGTTTTTT. Translating it yields CASRDKGEKLFF.

The chain is built from TRBV12-3 or TRBV12-4 and TRBJ2-3, with D tentatively TRBD2 (5 bases). CDR3 length: 14 amino acids. The ends were cut back, 10 bases at V and 0 bases at J, with 14 bases in the middle. CDR3 amino acids: CATRRGISTDTQYF. The CDR3 DNA reads as TGTGCCACCCGGAGAGGGATTAGCACAGATACGCAGTATTTT.

This clonotype was seen ten or more times. The chain recombines TRBV24-1 with TRBJ2-3, with D perhaps matching TRBD1 (8 bases). Deletions cut 3 bases from V and 4 bases from J, with 19 bases between. In germline, CDR1 is KGHDR, CDR2 SFDVKD. This CDR3 is built from 17 residues. The CDR3 DNA is TGTGCCACCAGTGATAACGCAGGGGGCGCGGGAGCAGATACGCAGTATTTT. It is translated as CATSDNAGGAGADTQYF.

This chain links TRBV7-2 with TRBJ2-3; D gene ambiguous. This CDR3 has 14 amino acids. V lost 0 bases and J 6 bases, leaving 10 bases between the germline ends. The germline CDR1 and CDR2 sequences are SGHTA and FQGNSA. This CDR3 is CASSLALYGDTQYF. The DNA of the CDR3 is TGTGCCAGCAGCTTAGCGCTTTATGGGGATACGCAGTATTTT.

This chain links TRBV7-6 with TRBJ1-2, with D possibly matching TRBD1 (5 bases). The germline V and J ends were trimmed by 1 base and 8 bases, with 11 bases remaining between them. The V gene's germline CDR1 is SGHVS and CDR2 FNYEAQ. The CDR3 loop spans 13 amino acids. This chain's CDR3 is CASSLDGGDGYTF. Written as DNA, the CDR3 is TGTGCCAGCAGCTTAGACGGGGGGGACGGCTACACCTTC. The full variable domain, its missing parts supplied by reference TRBV7-6 and TRBJ1-2, is GAGVSQSPRYKVTKRGQDVALRCDPISGHVSLYWYRQALGQGPEFLTYFNYEAQQDKSGLPNDRFSAERPEGSISTLTIQRTEQRDSAMYRCASSLDGGDGYTFGSGTRLTVV.

This clonotype showed up just a few times. This chain uses TRBV10-3 with TRBJ2-7; the match to TRBD2 covers 10 bases. The CDR3 totals 15 residues. The germline gives CDR1 ENHRY, CDR2 SYGVKD. With 4 bases clipped from V and 5 bases from J, the junction kept 8 bases outside the gene matches. CDR3 loop: CAISAAGTSVDEQYF. The CDR3 DNA is TGTGCCATCAGTGCGGCCGGGACTAGCGTTGACGAGCAGTACTTC.

This clonotype was recorded a few times. The V gene is TRBV7-3, the J gene TRBJ2-1, with TRBD2 matching 10 bases. V trimming: 5 bases; J trimming: 0 bases; junction bases outside the gene matches: 4. Germline assignment: CDR1 SGHTA and CDR2 FQGTGA. This CDR3 contains 16 residues. Here the CDR3 reads CASSLSGRASYNEQFF. CDR3 nucleotide sequence: TGTGCCAGCAGCCTCAGCGGGAGGGCCTCCTACAATGAGCAGTTCTTC.

This clonotype was detected many times. The rearrangement uses TRBV7-9 and TRBJ2-3, with a tentative D call TRBD2 (5 bases). This CDR3 has 14 amino acids. The ends were cut back, 4 bases at V and 3 bases at J, with 11 bases in the middle. From germline, CDR1 is SEHNR and CDR2 FQNEAQ (reference sequence). CDR3 in DNA: TGTGCCAGCAGCTCCCCGGGGAGAACAGATACGCAGTATTTT. Its translation is CASSSPGRTDTQYF.

This sequence joins TRBV19 and TRBJ2-3; 9 positions agree with TRBD1. The J call is uncertain, as TRBJ2-5 better fits the DNA end. CDR1 LNHDA and CDR2 SQIVND come from the germline V gene (reference sequence). The CDR3 contains 15 residues. The CDR3, as DNA: TGTGCCAGTAGCGCCCGGGACAGGGACTTCCAGACCCAGTACTTC. Amino acid sequence: CASSARDRDFQTQYF.

In regard to this clonotype: This may be a read error, as it is one base from a much larger clone. The chain has TRBV4-1 and TRBJ1-2; D is uncertain. Deletions cut 1 base from V and 7 bases from J, with 16 bases between. The CDR3 consists of 15 residues. Germline CDR1 MGHRA, CDR2 YSYEKL. The chain's CDR3 is CASSQGWLLGPGYTF. As DNA, the CDR3 is TGCGCCAGCAGCCAAGGGTGGTTGTTGGGTCCTGGCTACACCTTC.

J is TRBJ1-5 and V is TRBV20-1, with 8 bases identical to TRBD1. V lost 3 bases and J lost 7; bases outside the gene matches: 14. The CDR3 has 16 amino acids. The germline CDR1 and CDR2 sequences are DFQATT and SNEGSKA (reference sequence). For the CDR3, the DNA is TGCAGTGCTAGCCTGACAGGGGCTTGGGATGAGCAGCCCCAGCATTTT. Residues: CSASLTGAWDEQPQHF.

The table lists this clonotype with a few counts. CDR3 amino acids: CATSVGGYQPQHF. CDR3 in DNA: TGTGCCACCAGTGTCGGGGGCTATCAGCCCCAGCATTTT. This chain connects TRBV24-1 to TRBJ1-5; D may be TRBD1 (6 bases). Germline loops: CDR1 KGHDR, CDR2 SFDVKD. V gave up 5 bases and J gave up 5 bases, with 9 bases separating them. The CDR3 extends over 13 amino acids.

Regarding this clonotype: The junction differs from germline at one of its ends, possibly a read error. The V call is TRBV7-2, the J call TRBJ2-7; 9 nucleotides agree with TRBD1. Germline V lookup: CDR1 SGHTA, CDR2 FQGNSA. The CDR3 runs 16 residues. CDR3 region: CASRLDPGQGFYEQYF. The CDR3, as DNA: TGTGCCAGCAGGTTAGACCCGGGACAGGGCTTTTACGAGCAGTACTTC.

Remarks on this clonotype: Germline is not matched at one junction end, which may reflect a read error. V and J are TRBV10-3 and TRBJ2-3; 10 nucleotides align to TRBD2. Germline CDR1 reads ENHRY; CDR2 reads SYGVKD. The CDR3 runs 15 residues. CDR3 coding DNA: TGTGACATCAGACCTAGCGGGGGTAGCACAGATACGCAGTATTTT. It translates to CDIRPSGGSTDTQYF.

This clonotype was seen ten or more times. V and J are TRBV3-1 and TRBJ2-7, with a possible D match to TRBD1 (5 bases). Germline values: CDR1 LGHDT, CDR2 YNNKEL (reference sequence). V lost 8 bases and J lost 2, with 10 bases in between. This CDR3 spans 12 amino acids. The CDR3 DNA follows: TGTGCCAGCTCCAGGGTGACCTACGAGCAGTACTTC. Protein sequence: CASSRVTYEQYF.

The chain joins TRBV19 to TRBJ1-1; D might be TRBD1 (6 bases). V gave up 3 bases and J gave up 3 bases, with 14 bases separating them. This CDR3 has 15 amino acids. Per the germline V gene, CDR1 is LNHDA and CDR2 is SQIVND (reference sequence). CDR3 coding DNA: TGTGCCAGTAGTATTGTAGGGACACGGCACACTGAAGCTTTCTTT. Amino acid sequence: CASSIVGTRHTEAFF.

This clonotype was counted at least ten times. J is TRBJ1-1 and V is TRBV6-5; a possible D gene is TRBD1 (5 bases). Trimming took off 2 bases at V and 0 bases at J, with 7 bases between the two ends. The CDR3 extends over 14 amino acids. The germline gives CDR1 MNHEY, CDR2 SVGAGI. The CDR3 reads CASSYGTVNTEAFF. CDR3 coding DNA: TGTGCCAGCAGTTACGGGACGGTGAACACTGAAGCTTTCTTT.

Note on this clonotype: This may come from a read error, since a much larger clone is one base off. This chain links TRBV2 with TRBJ1-1; the D gene is possibly TRBD1 (6 bases). This CDR3 has 15 amino acids. The V and J ends lost 5 bases and 1 base respectively, with 14 bases between them. Germline loops: CDR1 SNHLY, CDR2 FYNNEI. CDR3 sequence: CASSSPGGENTEAFF. The CDR3 DNA reads TGTGCCAGCAGTTCCCCGGGGGGCGAGAACACTGAAGCTTTCTTT.

Note on this clonotype: At one boundary the junction diverges from the germline segment, which might be a read error. The chain uses TRBV10-3 and TRBJ2-6; TRBD1 agrees at 8 bases. Germline V CDR1 and CDR2: ENHRY, SYGVKD. The CDR3 is 13 amino acids. The CDR3 reads CAISEGQGNTEAF. The CDR3 DNA reads TGTGCCATCAGTGAGGGACAGGGAAACACTGAAGCTTTC.

The gene calls are TRBV25-1 and TRBJ2-2; D gene uncertain. The CDR3 runs 14 residues. V was clipped by 3 bases and J by 2 bases, with 7 bases between them. CDR1 and CDR2 from the germline V gene are MGHDK and SYGVNS. CDR3: CASSETFNTGELFF. The CDR3 nucleotides read TGTGCCAGCAGTGAGACCTTCAACACCGGGGAGCTGTTTTTT. The full variable domain, in which reference TRBV25-1 and TRBJ2-2 provide the parts outside the CDR3, is EADIYQTPRYLVIGTGKKITLECSQTMGHDKMYWYQQDPGMELHLIHYSYGVNSTEKGDLSSESTVSRIRTEHFPLTLESARPSHTSQYLCASSETFNTGELFFGEGSRLTVL.